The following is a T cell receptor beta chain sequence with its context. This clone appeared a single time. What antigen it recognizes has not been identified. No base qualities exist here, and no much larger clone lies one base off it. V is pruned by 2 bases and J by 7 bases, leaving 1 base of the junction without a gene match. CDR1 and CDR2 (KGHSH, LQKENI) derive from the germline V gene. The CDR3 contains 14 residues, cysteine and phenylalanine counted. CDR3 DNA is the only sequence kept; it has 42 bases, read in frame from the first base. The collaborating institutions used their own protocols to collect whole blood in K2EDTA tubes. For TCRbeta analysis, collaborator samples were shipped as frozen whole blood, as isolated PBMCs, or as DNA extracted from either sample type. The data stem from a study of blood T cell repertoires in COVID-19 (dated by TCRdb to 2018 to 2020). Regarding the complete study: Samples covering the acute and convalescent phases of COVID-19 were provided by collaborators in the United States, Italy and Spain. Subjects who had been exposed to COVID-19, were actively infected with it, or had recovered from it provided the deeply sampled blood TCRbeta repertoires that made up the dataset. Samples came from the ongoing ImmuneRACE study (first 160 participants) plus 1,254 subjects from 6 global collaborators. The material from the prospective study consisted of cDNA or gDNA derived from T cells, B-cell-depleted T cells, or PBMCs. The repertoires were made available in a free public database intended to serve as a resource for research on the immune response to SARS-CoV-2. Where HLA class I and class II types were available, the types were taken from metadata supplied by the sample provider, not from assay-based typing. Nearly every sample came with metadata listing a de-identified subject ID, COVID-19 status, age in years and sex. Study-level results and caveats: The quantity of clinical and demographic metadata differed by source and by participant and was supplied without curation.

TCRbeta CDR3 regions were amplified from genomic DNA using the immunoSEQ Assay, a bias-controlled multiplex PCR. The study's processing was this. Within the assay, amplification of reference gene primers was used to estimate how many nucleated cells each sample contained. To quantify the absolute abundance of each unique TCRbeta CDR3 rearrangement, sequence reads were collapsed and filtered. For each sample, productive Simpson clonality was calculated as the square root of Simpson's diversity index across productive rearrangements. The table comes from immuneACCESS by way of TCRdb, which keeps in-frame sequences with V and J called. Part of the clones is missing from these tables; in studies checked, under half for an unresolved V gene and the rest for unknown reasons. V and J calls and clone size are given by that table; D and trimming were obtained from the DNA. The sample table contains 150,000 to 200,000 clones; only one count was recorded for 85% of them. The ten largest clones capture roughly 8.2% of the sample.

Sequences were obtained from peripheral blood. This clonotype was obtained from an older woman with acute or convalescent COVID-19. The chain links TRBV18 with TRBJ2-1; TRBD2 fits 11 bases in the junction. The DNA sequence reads TGTGCCAGCTCACCAACTAGCGGGAGTAATGAGCAGTTCTTC. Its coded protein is CASSPTSGSNEQFF.